One and the same sample provided the 21 T cell receptor beta chains below, sequenced in a study of blood T cell repertoires in COVID-19. Only in-frame clones appear in the TCRdb table, and some are missing; sequencing was by immunoSEQ multiplex PCR. The table shows some 30,000 clones, with more than 70% occurring only once. The sequenced sample consisted of peripheral blood. These receptors all stem from a human donor in a cohort sampled during active COVID-19.

For the CDR3, the DNA is TGTGCCAGCTCACCAGCAGGGGGCTACGAGCAGTACTTC. Protein: CASSPAGGYEQYF. The chain is built from TRBV18 and TRBJ2-7; TRBD1 aligns across 7 bases. Per the germline V gene, CDR1 is KGHSH and CDR2 is LQKENI. CDR3 length: 13 residues. V lost 2 bases, J lost 3 bases, and 1 base stayed unmatched. Together with reference TRBV18 and TRBJ2-7, the CDR3 gives the full variable domain: NAGVMQNPRHLVRRRGQEARLRCSPMKGHSHVYWYRQLPEEGLKFMVYLQKENIIDESGMPKERFSAEFPKEGPSILRIQQVVRGDSAAYFCASSPAGGYEQYFGPGTRLTVT.

This chain uses TRBV18 with TRBJ1-2; TRBD1 agrees at 9 bases. The V gene end was trimmed by 3 bases and the J gene end by 4 bases; junction bases not matched to a gene: 6. CDR1 is KGHSH, CDR2 LQKENI, per germline. The CDR3 has 15 residues. CDR3 sequence: CASSPTRQGVYGYTF. CDR3 sequence (DNA): TGTGCCAGCTCACCCACTAGACAGGGGGTCTATGGCTACACCTTC.

Here the CDR3 reads CASSRSGSSSYEQYF. DNA for the CDR3: TGTGCCAGCAGCCGGTCGGGTTCCTCATCCTACGAGCAGTACTTC. The chain combines TRBV7-9 with TRBJ2-7; D unresolved. The V gene lost 5 bases and the J gene lost 1 base, with 15 bases spanning the gap. CDR1 is SEHNR and CDR2 is FQNEAQ in the germline V gene (reference sequence). The CDR3 is 15 amino acids.

The genes are TRBV27 and TRBJ2-1, with D unresolved. CDR1 and CDR2 from the germline V gene are MNHEY and SMNVEV (reference sequence). CDR3 length: 14 amino acids. Trimming removed 3 bases from V and 5 bases from J, with 11 bases in between. As DNA, the CDR3 is TGTGCCAGCAGTTTCGGCAGGCGCAACAATGAGCAGTTCTTC. Translated, it gives CASSFGRRNNEQFF.

This chain joins TRBV7-6 and TRBJ2-3; D is perhaps TRBD1 (6 bases). Trimming removed 1 base at V and 4 bases at J, with 9 bases between. The CDR3 length is 14 residues. Germline V gives CDR1 SGHVS, CDR2 FNYEAQ. The DNA for the CDR3 is TGTGCCAGCAGCTTAGTCAGGGGCGCAGATACGCAGTATTTT. This sequence encodes CASSLVRGADTQYF.

As concerns this clone: The sample carries other DNA sequences with the same CDR3. This chain links TRBV19 with TRBJ2-1, with D tentatively TRBD2 (5 bases). The germline V gene has CDR1 LNHDA and CDR2 SQIVND (reference sequence). V lost 5 bases, J lost 3 bases, and 8 bases lay in between. This CDR3 spans 13 amino acids. The CDR3 bases are TGTGCCAGTAGTCCCCGGGGCTACAATGAGCAGTTCTTC. Protein: CASSPRGYNEQFF.

The CDR3 protein is CASSEQPGQGIAGELFF. The CDR3 coding sequence is TGCGCCAGCAGCGAGCAGCCGGGACAGGGTATCGCCGGGGAGCTGTTTTTT. The chain has TRBV5-1 and TRBJ2-2; TRBD1 matches at 9 bases. The junction had 13 bases not matched to a gene; V was cut back by 4 bases and J by 6 bases. CDR1 and CDR2 (germline): SGHRS, YFSETQ. This CDR3 has 17 amino acids.

In DNA, the CDR3 is TGTGCCAGCAGTCCTACGACAGGGGGCTACGAGCAGTACTTC. Protein product: CASSPTTGGYEQYF. The chain uses TRBV28 and TRBJ2-7; 9 bases fit TRBD1. CDR1 and CDR2 from the germline V gene are MDHEN and SYDVKM. J gave up 3 bases and V 5 bases, and 5 bases lay outside the gene matches. This CDR3 region has 14 residues.

This clone was recorded only once. The chain couples TRBV18 to TRBJ1-5, with TRBD1 as a possible D gene (5 bases). CDR1 is KGHSH and CDR2 is LQKENI in the germline V gene. Trimming pared 4 bases from V and 2 bases from J, leaving 24 bases between. The CDR3 length is 19 residues. CDR3 residues: CASSLLAQGASGGNQPQHF. For the CDR3, the DNA is TGTGCCAGCTCACTATTGGCCCAGGGAGCCTCGGGGGGCAATCAGCCCCAGCATTTT.

V is TRBV6-5 and J is TRBJ2-7, with TRBD1 matching over 7 bases. CDR3 length equals 16 residues. J gave up 4 bases and V 0 bases, and 9 bases lay outside the gene matches. Per the germline V gene, CDR1 is MNHEY and CDR2 is SVGAGI. The CDR3: CASSYSKQGHRYEQYF. The CDR3 nucleotides are TGTGCCAGCAGTTACTCGAAACAGGGGCATCGGTACGAGCAGTACTTC.

The V and J genes are TRBV12-3 or TRBV12-4 and TRBJ1-5; D gene ambiguous. Trimming stripped 4 bases from V and 1 base from J, with 5 bases between. The CDR3 length is 13 residues. The DNA of the CDR3 is TGTGCCAGCAGTTCCCAAAGCAATCAGCCCCAGCATTTT. Protein product: CASSSQSNQPQHF.

CDR3 nucleotides: TGTGCCAGCAGTAGCGGACTAGCGGAGAACACCGGGGAGCTGTTTTTT. Protein product: CASSSGLAENTGELFF. The chain has TRBV28 and TRBJ2-2, with 10 bases identical to TRBD2. The germline V gene has CDR1 MDHEN and CDR2 SYDVKM. The trim removed 5 bases at V and 1 base at J, leaving 4 bases unmatched. The CDR3 has 16 residues.

The chain combines TRBV6-5 with TRBJ1-2; D is unresolved. The V gene's germline CDR1 is MNHEY and CDR2 SVGAGI. The CDR3 contains 11 residues. The CDR3 nucleotides read TGTGCAGCAGTTACTGCCGGGGGCTACACCTTC. Protein: CAAVTAGGYTF.

This chain uses TRBV18 with TRBJ1-2; 9 positions match TRBD1. Per germline, CDR1 KGHSH and CDR2 LQKENI. V shed 4 bases and J 0 bases; nucleotides not matched to a gene: 6. This CDR3 comprises 16 residues. CDR3 in DNA: TGTGCCAGCTCACGGGGACAGGGAAGCTCTAACTATGGCTACACCTTC. Residues: CASSRGQGSSNYGYTF.

CDR3 coding DNA: TGTGCCAGCAGAACCGAAGGGGGGGCCGGGGAGACCCAGTACTTC. Translating it yields CASRTEGGAGETQYF. The chain has TRBV6-5 and TRBJ2-5, with D possibly matching TRBD2 (7 bases). Germline-derived CDR1 and CDR2 are MNHEY and SVGAGI. Trimming cost V 6 bases and J 5 bases, with 19 bases left between them. CDR3 length equals 15 residues.

CDR3 DNA sequence: TGTGCCAGCAGGATACAGGGGGCCTATGGCTACACCTTC. Its translation: CASRIQGAYGYTF. The V gene is TRBV28, the J gene TRBJ1-2; 9 bases align to TRBD1. Germline V lookup: CDR1 MDHEN, CDR2 SYDVKM. The CDR3 runs to 13 residues. The ends lost 6 bases at V and 4 bases at J; junction bases unmatched: 3.

The chain recombines TRBV7-8 with TRBJ1-3; D remains ambiguous. Germline CDR1 reads SGHVS; CDR2 reads FQNEAQ. The CDR3 is 20 amino acids. V lost 2 bases and J lost 0, with 23 bases in between. CDR3 DNA: TGTGCCAGCAGCTTAAGATTACGGGTCTGGATGAATACCTCTGGAAACACCATATATTTT. Its protein product is CASSLRLRVWMNTSGNTIYF.

V is TRBV6-5 and J is TRBJ2-7; 9 positions agree with TRBD1. V trimming: 2 bases; J trimming: 3 bases; junction bases outside the gene matches: 5. CDR3 length equals 15 residues. The germline V gene has CDR1 MNHEY and CDR2 SVGAGI. CDR3 in DNA: TGTGCCAGCAGTTACCTAGACAGGGGGGGCTACGAGCAGTACTTC. Its translation is CASSYLDRGGYEQYF.

The chain carries TRBV9 and TRBJ2-2; 7 nucleotides align to TRBD2. V shed 4 bases, J shed 5 bases, and the junction held 8 bases outside the gene matches. CDR1 and CDR2 from the germline V gene are SGDLS and YYNGEE. This CDR3 comprises 15 residues. As DNA, the CDR3 is TGTGCCAGCAGCCAGGGAGGGTTAAGGACCGGGGAGCTGTTTTTT. Translating it yields CASSQGGLRTGELFF.

This chain links TRBV5-5 with TRBJ2-5, with TRBD1 as a possible D gene (5 bases). Germline lookup yields CDR1 SGHKS and CDR2 YYEKEE (reference sequence). This CDR3 has 14 residues. Trimming cost V 1 base and J 9 bases, with 16 bases left between them. CDR3 in amino acids: CASSLIRSKQAQYF. CDR3 nucleotide sequence: TGTGCCAGCAGCTTGATTCGGTCGAAACAGGCCCAGTACTTC.

V is TRBV3-1 (or the pseudogene TRBV3-2) and J is TRBJ2-1; weak D call: TRBD2 (5 bases). The germline V and J ends were trimmed by 4 bases and 2 bases, with 6 bases remaining between them. The CDR3 consists of 13 residues. Per germline, CDR1 LGHDT and CDR2 YNNKEL (reference sequence). CDR3 bases: TGTGCCAGCAGCCCGCGGGCCTACAATGAGCAGTTCTTC. Translating it yields CASSPRAYNEQFF.